Listed here is a single T cell receptor (beta chain). Its specificity is unknown. The data originate from a study of T cell repertoires in cytomegalovirus infection. About the study: Through public TCR beta signatures, both CMV infection and matching HLA type were indicated. Study-wide results and caveats: Within the response measured ex vivo, HLA-C-restricted CMV-specific TCR beta clonotypes were dominant.

Germline CDR1 SGHAT, CDR2 FQNNGV. Trimming stripped 5 bases from V and 5 bases from J, with 15 bases between. This CDR3 is 14 amino acids long. Via MiXCR, TCRdb re-called the reads, giving one row per CDR3 protein. The data contain more than 400,000 distinct CDR3 sequences, approximately 26% of them singletons. The TCR was taken from a human donor in good health (CMV status not recorded). Some clones in this sample may be carry-over from other donors' samples. The chain joins TRBV11-2 to TRBJ2-5; the D gene is possibly TRBD1 (5 bases). The sequenced sample consisted of PBMCs. In DNA form, the CDR3 reads TGTGCCAGCAGCCCACGTCGGACAAGCGAGACCCAGTACTTC. Translated, it gives CASSPRRTSETQYF.